Below, one T cell receptor (beta chain) is given with its context. Looked up from germline, CDR1 is MDHEN and CDR2 is SYDVKM. V lost 1 base and J lost 8, with 9 bases in between. This CDR3 contains 13 residues. The entry originates in a study of blood T cell repertoires in COVID-19. Study as a whole: Samples came from the United States, Italy and Spain, spanning acute and convalescent COVID-19. Sources were T cells, B-cell-depleted T cells, or PBMCs; the material itself was cDNA or gDNA.

In the original processing: Amplifying reference gene primers gave estimates of nucleated cell counts. Produced via immunoSEQ multiplex PCR; TCRdb's table is partial and in-frame only. The V and J calls and clone size are taken from that table; D and trimming were inferred from the DNA. The data show about 110,000 clones, over 70% seen once. The V and J genes are TRBV28 and TRBJ2-4; a possible D gene is TRBD1 (6 bases). The sequenced sample consisted of peripheral blood. This TCR derives from a man between 45 and 60 years old with acute or convalescent COVID-19. CDR3 sequence reads: CASSLSGEDIQYF. CDR3 bases: TGTGCCAGCAGTTTATCAGGGGAAGACATTCAGTACTTC.